This is a list of T cell receptor beta chains from one sample in a study of graft-versus-host responses after intestinal transplantation. TCRdb's table, derived via immunoSEQ multiplex PCR, lists solely in-frame clones and lacks some. The repertoire includes 20,000 to 25,000 clones, 80% to 95% of them detected once, and roughly 43% sits in the top ten. Sequencing was performed on PBMCs, taken roughly 260 days after intestinal transplant. These receptors all come from a human patient who received an intestinal transplant, so some T cells may come from the graft donor. The CDR3 runs from the conserved cysteine through the conserved F or W. The D gene is left open where the match is weak. Size is omitted from some rows. Given values are once, few, many or a class for expanded clones.

CDR3 DNA: TGTGCCACCAGCAGAGTACGCGAGGGAGGGCCCTCACAAGAGACCCAGTACTTC
CDR3 protein: CATSRVREGGPSQETQYF
clone size: -
D gene: TRBD2
V gene: TRBV15
J gene: TRBJ2-5

CDR3 DNA: TGTGCCAGTAGTACCGTAGCGGGAGCGCCGGGCAATGAGCAGTTCTTC
CDR3 protein: CASSTVAGAPGNEQFF
clone size: -
D gene: TRBD2
V gene: TRBV19
J gene: TRBJ2-1

CDR3 DNA: TGCGCCAGCAGCTTGAGATTAGGGTCTAACTATGGCTACACCTTC
CDR3 protein: CASSLRLGSNYGYTF
clone size: -
D gene: -
V gene: TRBV5-1
J gene: TRBJ1-2

CDR3 DNA: TGTGCCAGCAGCTTAGGGCCCTCAGGGCTACCCAGCTCCTACGAGCAGTACTTC
CDR3 protein: CASSLGPSGLPSSYEQYF
clone size: -
D gene: -
V gene: TRBV7-9
J gene: TRBJ2-7

CDR3 DNA: TGTGCCAGCAGCTCCCCGGCGGACTTTCAAGAGACCCAGTACTTC
CDR3 protein: CASSSPADFQETQYF
clone size: -
D gene: -
V gene: TRBV7-9
J gene: TRBJ2-5

CDR3 DNA: TGCAGCGTTAGGTTTTTCACAGATACGCAGTATTTT
CDR3 protein: CSVRFFTDTQYF
clone size: -
D gene: -
V gene: TRBV29-1
J gene: TRBJ2-3

CDR3 DNA: TGCGCCAGCAGCCAAGGAGGTGGGTGGGTCGGGGATACGCAGTATTTT
CDR3 protein: CASSQGGGWVGDTQYF
clone size: -
D gene: -
V gene: TRBV4-1
J gene: TRBJ2-3

CDR3 DNA: TGCGCCAGCAGCCCTGTGACAGATATGAACACTGAAGCTTTCTTT
CDR3 protein: CASSPVTDMNTEAFF
clone size: -
D gene: -
V gene: TRBV5-1
J gene: TRBJ1-1

CDR3 DNA: TGCGCCAGCAGTTCCGACGTCTCCTACGAGCAGTACTTC
CDR3 protein: CASSSDVSYEQYF
clone size: -
D gene: -
V gene: TRBV10-2
J gene: TRBJ2-7

CDR3 DNA: TGTGCCAGCAGTGAAAGTAGCGGTGGGGCCAACGTCCTGACTTTC
CDR3 protein: CASSESSGGANVLTF
clone size: once
D gene: -
V gene: TRBV25-1
J gene: TRBJ2-6

CDR3 DNA: TGTGCCAGCAGCCGCCTAAACGACAGATCCTACGAGCAGTACTTC
CDR3 protein: CASSRLNDRSYEQYF
clone size: -
D gene: -
V gene: TRBV4-2
J gene: TRBJ2-7

CDR3 DNA: TGTGCCACCCGACAGAACTCCTACGAGCAGTACTTC
CDR3 protein: CATRQNSYEQYF
clone size: -
D gene: -
V gene: TRBV28
J gene: TRBJ2-7

CDR3 DNA: TGTGCCAGCAGCTTGGGAAGCGGGGGGACGGATGAGCAGTTCTTC
CDR3 protein: CASSLGSGGTDEQFF
clone size: -
D gene: TRBD2
V gene: TRBV5-5
J gene: TRBJ2-1

CDR3 DNA: TGTGCCAGCAGCCAAGGGGAAGGGTTTTGGGGGGGACGTGAAAAACTGTTTTTT
CDR3 protein: CASSQGEGFWGGREKLFF
clone size: few
D gene: -
V gene: TRBV4-2
J gene: TRBJ1-4

CDR3 DNA: TGTGCCAGCAGCTTCAAGGGACTAGCGGGTGTTGAGATCGGGGAGCTGTTTTTT
CDR3 protein: CASSFKGLAGVEIGELFF
clone size: -
D gene: -
V gene: TRBV21-1
J gene: TRBJ2-2

CDR3 DNA: TGTGCCAGCAGCGTAGAAGGGACAGGGAGGGGTGGCTACACCTTC
CDR3 protein: CASSVEGTGRGGYTF
clone size: -
D gene: TRBD1
V gene: TRBV9
J gene: TRBJ1-2

CDR3 DNA: TGTGCCAGCAGCCTGGACAAATACGAGCAGTACTTC
CDR3 protein: CASSLDKYEQYF
clone size: -
D gene: -
V gene: TRBV2
J gene: TRBJ2-7

CDR3 DNA: TGCAGCGTTCATGGTGGATCCTACAATGAGCAGTTCTTC
CDR3 protein: CSVHGGSYNEQFF
clone size: -
D gene: -
V gene: TRBV29-1
J gene: TRBJ2-1

CDR3 DNA: TGTGCCAGCAGCGGGCCTATTCCAATAGCGGATTCGATAACAGATACGCAGTATTTT
CDR3 protein: CASSGPIPIADSITDTQYF
clone size: -
D gene: -
V gene: TRBV7-6
J gene: TRBJ2-3

CDR3 DNA: TGTGCCAGCAGCTCACCCGGGGGGCCTGAAGCTTTCTTT
CDR3 protein: CASSSPGGPEAFF
clone size: -
D gene: -
V gene: TRBV7-9
J gene: TRBJ1-1

CDR3 DNA: TGTGCCAGCAGTCCGACAGAGAACACTGAAGCTTTCTTT
CDR3 protein: CASSPTENTEAFF
clone size: -
D gene: -
V gene: TRBV5-6
J gene: TRBJ1-1

CDR3 DNA: TGTGCCAGCAGCTCCTCCGACAGCGGGAACACTGAAGCTTTCTTT
CDR3 protein: CASSSSDSGNTEAFF
clone size: -
D gene: -
V gene: TRBV7-2
J gene: TRBJ1-1

CDR3 DNA: TGTGCCAGCAGTTTTAGTCGGATACTGGACGAGCAGTACTTC
CDR3 protein: CASSFSRILDEQYF
clone size: -
D gene: -
V gene: TRBV28
J gene: TRBJ2-7

CDR3 DNA: TGCGCCAGCAGCACGACAGGGTTCATAGGTAGCACTGAAGCTTTCTTT
CDR3 protein: CASSTTGFIGSTEAFF
clone size: -
D gene: TRBD1
V gene: TRBV4-1
J gene: TRBJ1-1

CDR3 DNA: TGTGCCAGCAGACCTCGACGACTATACTACGAGCAGTACTTC
CDR3 protein: CASRPRRLYYEQYF
clone size: medium-sized
D gene: -
V gene: TRBV28
J gene: TRBJ2-7

CDR3 DNA: TGTGCCACCAGCAGGCAGACAGGGTACACCGGGGAGCTGTTTTTT
CDR3 protein: CATSRQTGYTGELFF
clone size: -
D gene: TRBD1
V gene: TRBV15
J gene: TRBJ2-2

CDR3 DNA: TGTGCCAGTAGTTCCGGACTCAACCCTCGGTCAGATACGCAGTATTTT
CDR3 protein: CASSSGLNPRSDTQYF
clone size: -
D gene: -
V gene: TRBV19
J gene: TRBJ2-3

CDR3 DNA: TGCAGCGTGAAAGGGGGTGACTCCTACGAGCAGTACTTC
CDR3 protein: CSVKGGDSYEQYF
clone size: -
D gene: -
V gene: TRBV29-1
J gene: TRBJ2-7

CDR3 DNA: TGCGCCAGCGGCTCCAGACAGGGCAATAGGGGTGAGCAGTTCTTC
CDR3 protein: CASGSRQGNRGEQFF
clone size: -
D gene: TRBD1
V gene: TRBV5-1
J gene: TRBJ2-1

CDR3 DNA: TGTGCCAGCAGTGCGGAGGTTACCACCTACAATGAGCAGTTCTTC
CDR3 protein: CASSAEVTTYNEQFF
clone size: -
D gene: -
V gene: TRBV25-1
J gene: TRBJ2-1

CDR3 DNA: TGTGCCAGCAGCGCGGATCCCCCGGGGGCGAAGTTCTTC
CDR3 protein: CASSADPPGAKFF
clone size: once
D gene: -
V gene: TRBV9
J gene: TRBJ2-1

CDR3 DNA: TGTGCCAGCAGCCTCATAGCGGGGTTCTACGAGCAGTACTTC
CDR3 protein: CASSLIAGFYEQYF
clone size: -
D gene: TRBD2
V gene: TRBV7-2
J gene: TRBJ2-7

CDR3 DNA: TGTGCCAGCAGTTTAGACAGGGCCGAGCAGTACTTC
CDR3 protein: CASSLDRAEQYF
clone size: -
D gene: TRBD1
V gene: TRBV28
J gene: TRBJ2-7

CDR3 DNA: TGTGCCAGCAGTCCGGACAGGGGCACCGGGGAGCTGTTTTTT
CDR3 protein: CASSPDRGTGELFF
clone size: -
D gene: TRBD1
V gene: TRBV6-4
J gene: TRBJ2-2

CDR3 DNA: TGCAGCGTGCGGACTAGCGGGAGGGGTTCGGGCGAGCAGTACTTC
CDR3 protein: CSVRTSGRGSGEQYF
clone size: once
D gene: TRBD2
V gene: TRBV29-1
J gene: TRBJ2-7

CDR3 DNA: TGCGCCAGCAGCCACCTCACAGGGGGCGACGGATCTAACTATGGCTACACCTTC
CDR3 protein: CASSHLTGGDGSNYGYTF
clone size: -
D gene: TRBD1
V gene: TRBV4-1
J gene: TRBJ1-2

CDR3 DNA: TGTGCCAGCTCACCAATCGGGACTAGCGGAAAAAACATTCAGTACTTC
CDR3 protein: CASSPIGTSGKNIQYF
clone size: once
D gene: TRBD2
V gene: TRBV18
J gene: TRBJ2-4

CDR3 DNA: TGTGCCAGCAGTGGAGGTGAAGGACCGCAGAACACTGAAGCTTTCTTT
CDR3 protein: CASSGGEGPQNTEAFF
clone size: -
D gene: -
V gene: TRBV2
J gene: TRBJ1-1

CDR3 DNA: TGTGCCAGCAGCCGGATTGTCACAGATACGCAGTATTTT
CDR3 protein: CASSRIVTDTQYF
clone size: -
D gene: -
V gene: TRBV6-5
J gene: TRBJ2-3

CDR3 DNA: TGCGCCAGCAGCTTGGCCAGGAACACTGAAGCTTTCTTT
CDR3 protein: CASSLARNTEAFF
clone size: -
D gene: -
V gene: TRBV5-1
J gene: TRBJ1-1

CDR3 DNA: TGTGCCAGCAGCTTATTTGGGGTATTGGGGGAGACCCAGTACTTC
CDR3 protein: CASSLFGVLGETQYF
clone size: -
D gene: -
V gene: TRBV11-2
J gene: TRBJ2-5